This T cell receptor (beta chain) originates from a study of human versus mouse CDR3 diversity and MHC coevolution. Broader study findings: Clonal inequality was lowest in most of the three human donors. On average, humans showed more CDR3 deletions and insertions than mice. Some 1.6 million TCR beta clonotypes were estimated for humans, the largest repertoire.

Clones were sequenced by immunoSEQ multiplex PCR, and TCRdb holds only the in-frame ones, with some missing. In the table there are approximately 81,000 clones, 93% of which are singletons. Points on this clone: What it binds is unknown.

Sorting isolated naive CD4 T cells lacking CD45RO and expressing CD62L. Losses at the gene ends were 0 bases for V and 7 bases for J; bases not matched to a gene: 5. This CDR3 contains 14 residues. Looked up from germline, CDR1 is MNHNY and CDR2 is SVGAGI (reference sequence). Sequenced input: naive CD4+ T cells from blood. Subset indicated: CD45RO-negative CD62L-positive naive CD4 T cells. The chain has TRBV6-6 and TRBJ2-7; 8 bases fit TRBD1. This sequence originates from a person between 25 and 69 years old in good health. In DNA form, the CDR3 reads TGTGCCAGCAGTTACTCGACAGGGGAAAGAGAGCAGTACTTC. It yields the protein CASSYSTGEREQYF.